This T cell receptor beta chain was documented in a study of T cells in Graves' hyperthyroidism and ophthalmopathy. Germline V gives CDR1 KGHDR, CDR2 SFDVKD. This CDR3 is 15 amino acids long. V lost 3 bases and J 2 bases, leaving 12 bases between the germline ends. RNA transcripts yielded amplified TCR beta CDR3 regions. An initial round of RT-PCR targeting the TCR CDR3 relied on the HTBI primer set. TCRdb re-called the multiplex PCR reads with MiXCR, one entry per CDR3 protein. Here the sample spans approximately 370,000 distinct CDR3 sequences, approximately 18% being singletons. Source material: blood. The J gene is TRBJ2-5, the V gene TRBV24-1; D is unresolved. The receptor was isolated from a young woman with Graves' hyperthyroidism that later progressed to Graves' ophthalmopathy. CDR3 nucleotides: TGTGCCACCAGTGATGATACTAAAACTCAAGAGACCCAGTACTTC. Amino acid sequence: CATSDDTKTQETQYF.